This T cell receptor beta chain was sequenced for a study of spatial heterogeneity in lung cancer. Study outcomes and limitations: Tracking of tumor mutation counts was seen in expanded intratumoral alpha and beta TCR counts.

Concerning this clonotype: What it recognizes is unknown.

Specified time point: sample taken at primary tumor resection. TCRdb processed the 5' RACE reads anew with MiXCR; each CDR3 protein has one entry. This table holds about 20,000 distinct CDR3 sequences, 6% to 7.5% found once. The V gene's germline CDR1 is MNHEY and CDR2 SVGEGT. The CDR3 consists of 13 residues. Trimming cost V 0 bases and J 7 bases, with 9 bases left between them. The material was lung tumor tissue, obtained at surgery. This sequence originates from a female donor with early-stage non-small cell lung cancer. J is TRBJ1-2 and V is TRBV6-2 or TRBV6-3; D remains unclear. CDR3 protein: CASSYSEQGGYTF. In DNA, the CDR3 is TGTGCCAGCAGTTACTCGGAACAAGGTGGCTACACCTTC.